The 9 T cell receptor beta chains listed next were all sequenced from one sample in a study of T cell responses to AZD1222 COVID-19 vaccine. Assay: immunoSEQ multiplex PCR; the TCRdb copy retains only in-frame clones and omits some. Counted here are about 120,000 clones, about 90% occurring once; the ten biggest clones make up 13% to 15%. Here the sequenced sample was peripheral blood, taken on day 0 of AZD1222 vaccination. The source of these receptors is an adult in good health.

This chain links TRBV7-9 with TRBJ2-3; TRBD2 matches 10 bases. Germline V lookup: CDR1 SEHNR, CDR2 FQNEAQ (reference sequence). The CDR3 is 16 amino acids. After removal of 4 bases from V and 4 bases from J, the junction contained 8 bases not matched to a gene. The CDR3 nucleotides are TGTGCCAGCAGCTCAACTAGCGGGGCTATCCCAGATACGCAGTATTTT. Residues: CASSSTSGAIPDTQYF.

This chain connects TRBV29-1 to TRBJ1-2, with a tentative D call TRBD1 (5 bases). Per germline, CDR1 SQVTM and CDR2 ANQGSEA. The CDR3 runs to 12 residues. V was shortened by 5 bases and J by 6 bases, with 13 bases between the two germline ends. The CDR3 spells CSVTGLRHGYTF. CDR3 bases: TGCAGCGTTACGGGACTTCGCCATGGCTACACCTTC. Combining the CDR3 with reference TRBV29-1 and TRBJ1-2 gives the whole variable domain SAVISQKPSRDICQRGTSLTIQCQVDSQVTMMFWYRQQPGQSLTLIATANQGSEATYESGFVIDKFPISRPNLTFSTLTVSNMSPEDSSIYLCSVTGLRHGYTFGSGTRLTVV.

CDR3 bases: TGTGCCAGCAGTCCCCCCGGCAGGGGAGGCACTGAAGCTTTCTTT. The encoded protein is CASSPPGRGGTEAFF. The chain carries TRBV28 and TRBJ1-1; TRBD1 might be the D (6 bases). The germline V gene has CDR1 MDHEN and CDR2 SYDVKM. This CDR3 contains 15 residues. The V end lost 5 bases, the J end lost 4 bases, and 17 bases lay between the germline ends.

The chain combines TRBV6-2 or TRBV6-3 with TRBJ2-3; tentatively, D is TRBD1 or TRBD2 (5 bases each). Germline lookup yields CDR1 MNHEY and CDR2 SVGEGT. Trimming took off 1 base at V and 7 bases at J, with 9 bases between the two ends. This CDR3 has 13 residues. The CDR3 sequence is CASSYWGPNTQYF. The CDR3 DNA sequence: TGTGCCAGCAGTTACTGGGGACCTAATACGCAGTATTTT.

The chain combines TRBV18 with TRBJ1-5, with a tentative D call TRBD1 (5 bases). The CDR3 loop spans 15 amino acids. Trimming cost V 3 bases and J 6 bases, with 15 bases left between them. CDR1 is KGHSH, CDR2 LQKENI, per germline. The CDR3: CASSPLQGGGQPQHF. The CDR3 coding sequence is TGTGCCAGCTCACCCCTCCAGGGAGGAGGTCAGCCCCAGCATTTT.

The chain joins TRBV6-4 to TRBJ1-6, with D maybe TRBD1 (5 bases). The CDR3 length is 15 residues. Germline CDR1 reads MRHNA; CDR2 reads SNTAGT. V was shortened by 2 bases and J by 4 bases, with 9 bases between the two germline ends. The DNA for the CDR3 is TGTGCCAGCAGTGACACGCCAGGGTATAATTCACCCCTCCACTTT. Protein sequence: CASSDTPGYNSPLHF.

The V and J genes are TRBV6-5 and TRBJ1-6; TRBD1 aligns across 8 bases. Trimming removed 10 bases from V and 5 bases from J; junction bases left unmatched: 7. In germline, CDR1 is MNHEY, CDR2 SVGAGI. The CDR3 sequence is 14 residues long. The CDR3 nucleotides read TGTGCCACCATGGGGACAGGCGATAATTCACCCCTCCACTTT. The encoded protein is CATMGTGDNSPLHF.

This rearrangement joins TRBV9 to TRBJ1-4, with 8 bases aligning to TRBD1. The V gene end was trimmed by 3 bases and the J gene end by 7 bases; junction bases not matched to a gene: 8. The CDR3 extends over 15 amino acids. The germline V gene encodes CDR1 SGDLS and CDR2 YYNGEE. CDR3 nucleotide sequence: TGTGCCAGCAGCGCAGGGGGCGGTCTGGGTGAAAAACTGTTTTTT. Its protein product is CASSAGGGLGEKLFF.

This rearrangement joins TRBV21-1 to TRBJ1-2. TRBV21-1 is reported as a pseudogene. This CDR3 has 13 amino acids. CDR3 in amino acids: CASSRGGGCGYTF. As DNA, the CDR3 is TGTGCCAGCAGCCGGGGAGGGGGCTGTGGCTACACCTTC.